The table lists the clone carrying this T cell receptor beta chain with a few counts. In the study's own analysis: Estimation of nucleated cell counts relied on the amplification of reference gene primers. Assay: immunoSEQ multiplex PCR; the TCRdb copy retains only in-frame clones and omits some. That table gives V, J and clone size, and the DNA gave D and trimming. Of 120,000 to 150,000 clones listed, about nine tenths are singletons. Trimming removed 10 bases from V and 3 bases from J; junction bases left unmatched: 3. Germline V gene sequence: CDR1 MNHEY, CDR2 SMNVEV (reference sequence). CDR3 size: 13 residues. The data are from a study of blood T cell repertoires in COVID-19. Study as a whole: The study drew acute and convalescent COVID-19 samples from the United States, Italy and Spain.

This clonotype originated in a man at least 80 years old with acute or convalescent COVID-19. J is TRBJ2-3 and V is TRBV27, with 11 positions matching TRBD2. Material for sequencing was peripheral blood. The CDR3 region is CATRLAGTDTQYF. The DNA of the CDR3 is TGTGCCACCAGACTAGCGGGGACAGATACGCAGTATTTT.